This T cell receptor (beta chain) derives from a study of T cell responses to AZD1222 COVID-19 vaccine. Produced via immunoSEQ multiplex PCR; TCRdb's table is partial and in-frame only. The sample lists some 160,000 clones, 91% seen once, with approximately 4.4% in the top ten. Study-wide findings and caveats: Clonal diversity may have been underestimated in mostly white British donors. Baseline seropositivity characterized only a handful of AZD1222 recipients. A reported finding is that nearly half of spike-specific TCRs target unmutated variant regions. Repertoire sampling happened only post peak T cell response.

Of note for this clone: Its antigen is not identified.

The source was peripheral blood, collected on day 0 of AZD1222 vaccination. This clonotype was obtained from an adult in good health.

The CDR3 region is CASSLQANTEAFF. CDR3 nucleotides: TGTGCCAGCAGCCTTCAAGCGAACACTGAAGCTTTCTTT. The V gene is TRBV7-3, the J gene TRBJ1-1; no firm D call. This CDR3 has 13 amino acids. Germline V gene sequence: CDR1 SGHTA, CDR2 FQGTGA. V was shortened by 5 bases and J by 1 base, with 8 bases between the two germline ends.